This T cell receptor (beta chain) emerged from a study of T cells after posttransplantation cyclophosphamide. Study results and limitations: Donor CD8+ memory clones often dominated recipient blood repertoires at later times.

Sequencing used immunoSEQ multiplex PCR; TCRdb keeps in-frame clones, though not all of them. The profile shows around 47,000 clones, under 95% of them singletons. As regards this clone: Its antigen is undetermined.

Germline CDR1 SGHVS, CDR2 FNYEAQ. The length of the CDR3 is 16 residues. The V segment lost 1 base and the J segment 4 bases; nucleotides outside the gene matches: 8. This sequence was found in a woman aged 25 to 39 in good health and a related stem cell transplant donor. This sequence joins TRBV7-6 and TRBJ2-7; 9 nucleotides align to TRBD1. Sequencing was performed on PBMCs. This chain's CDR3 is CASSLGPGQGPYEQYF. DNA of the CDR3: TGTGCCAGCAGCTTAGGCCCGGGACAGGGTCCGTACGAGCAGTACTTC.